This T cell receptor beta chain was obtained from a study of vaccination and CD4 T cells after COVID-19. Whole-study context: Sampling after COVID took place at a median of around 91 days (range 35 to 161) following diagnosis.

V was shortened by 4 bases and J by 0 bases, with 12 bases between the two germline ends. This CDR3 is 15 amino acids long. Germline V lookup: CDR1 SGHRS, CDR2 YFSETQ. The Oncomine TCR Beta short-read assay sequenced DNA from cultured CD4+ T cells. TCRdb reprocessed the PCR reads via MiXCR and lists one record per CDR3 protein. The sample lists about 4,000 distinct CDR3 sequences; roughly 44% were seen once. Described treatment: approximately nine-day PBMC culture with coronavirus spike peptide pools or control peptides (ViraFEST assay). As regards this clonotype: Its antigen is not identified.

The chain couples TRBV5-1 to TRBJ2-3; D is ambiguous. This sequence was found in a human donor who had recovered from COVID-19. The sample comprised CD4+ T cells from blood, cultured in vitro. The CDR3 region has the DNA TGCGCCAGCAGCACCACCGCGTACAGCACAGATACGCAGTATTTT. This translates into CASSTTAYSTDTQYF.